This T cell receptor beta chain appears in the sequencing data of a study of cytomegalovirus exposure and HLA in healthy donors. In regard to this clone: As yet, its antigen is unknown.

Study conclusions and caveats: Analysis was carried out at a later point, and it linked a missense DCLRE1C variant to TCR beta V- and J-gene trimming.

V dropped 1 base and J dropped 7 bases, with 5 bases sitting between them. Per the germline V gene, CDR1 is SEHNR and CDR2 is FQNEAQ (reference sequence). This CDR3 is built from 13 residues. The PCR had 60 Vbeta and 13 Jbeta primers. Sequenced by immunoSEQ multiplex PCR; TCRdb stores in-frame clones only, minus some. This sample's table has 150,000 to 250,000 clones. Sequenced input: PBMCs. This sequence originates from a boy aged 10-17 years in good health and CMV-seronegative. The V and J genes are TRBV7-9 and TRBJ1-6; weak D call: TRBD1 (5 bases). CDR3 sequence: CASSLEGNSPLHF. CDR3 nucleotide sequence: TGTGCCAGCAGCTTAGAGGGGAATTCACCCCTCCACTTT.